Here is one TCR beta chain with its context. The record originates from a study of blood T cell repertoires in COVID-19. Profiled with immunoSEQ multiplex PCR; TCRdb holds only in-frame clones, not every one. The sample carries roughly 39,000 clones, around 83% recorded once. V lost 4 bases and J lost 1, with 7 bases in between. Per the germline V gene, CDR1 is MNHEY and CDR2 is SVGAGI. The CDR3 spans 13 residues. The sequence derives from a man aged 45 to 65 in a cohort sampled during active COVID-19. Sequencing was performed on peripheral blood. The V call is TRBV6-5, the J call TRBJ1-1; the D is unclear. CDR3 protein: CASSFRSNTEAFF. The CDR3 nucleotides are TGTGCCAGCAGTTTCAGGTCGAACACTGAAGCTTTCTTT.